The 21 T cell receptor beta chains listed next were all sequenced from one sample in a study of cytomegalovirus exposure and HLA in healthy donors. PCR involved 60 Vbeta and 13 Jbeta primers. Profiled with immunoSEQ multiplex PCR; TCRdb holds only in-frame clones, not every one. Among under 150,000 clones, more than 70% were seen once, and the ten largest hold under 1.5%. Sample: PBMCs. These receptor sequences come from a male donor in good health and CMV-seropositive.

CDR3 sequence (DNA): TGTGCCAGCAGCCGACAGGGGATAGGGAATAATTCACCCCTCCACTTT. This encodes CASSRQGIGNNSPLHF. The chain is built from TRBV7-2 and TRBJ1-6; 8 bases line up with TRBD1. Per the germline V gene, CDR1 is SGHTA and CDR2 is FQGNSA. CDR3 size: 16 residues. Losses at the gene ends were 5 bases for V and 5 bases for J; bases not matched to a gene: 8.

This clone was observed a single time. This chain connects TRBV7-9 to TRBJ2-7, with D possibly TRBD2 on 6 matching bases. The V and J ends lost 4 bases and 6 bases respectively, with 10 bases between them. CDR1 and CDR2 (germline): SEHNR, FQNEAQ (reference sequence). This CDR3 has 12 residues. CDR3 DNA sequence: TGTGCCAGCAGCTCCAGACTAGTCGAGCAGTACTTC. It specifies CASSSRLVEQYF.

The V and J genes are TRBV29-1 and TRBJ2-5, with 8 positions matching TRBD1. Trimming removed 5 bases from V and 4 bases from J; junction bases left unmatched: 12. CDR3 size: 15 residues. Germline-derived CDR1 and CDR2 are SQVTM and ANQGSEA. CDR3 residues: CSVLIQGASVETQYF. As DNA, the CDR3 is TGCAGCGTTCTTATTCAGGGGGCGTCGGTAGAGACCCAGTACTTC.

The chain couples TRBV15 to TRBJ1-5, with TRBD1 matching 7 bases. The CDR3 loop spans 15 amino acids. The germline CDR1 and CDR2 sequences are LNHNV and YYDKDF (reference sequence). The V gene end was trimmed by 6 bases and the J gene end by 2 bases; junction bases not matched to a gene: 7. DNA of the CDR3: TGTGCCACCAGGGCCCACAGGGGACGCAATCAGCCCCAGCATTTT. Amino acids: CATRAHRGRNQPQHF.

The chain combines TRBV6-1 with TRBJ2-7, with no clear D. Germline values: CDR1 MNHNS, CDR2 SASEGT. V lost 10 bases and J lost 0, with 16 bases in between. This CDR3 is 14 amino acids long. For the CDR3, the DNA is TGTGCCACTAGTCAAGCGAGAAGCTCCTACGAGCAGTACTTC. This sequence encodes CATSQARSSYEQYF.

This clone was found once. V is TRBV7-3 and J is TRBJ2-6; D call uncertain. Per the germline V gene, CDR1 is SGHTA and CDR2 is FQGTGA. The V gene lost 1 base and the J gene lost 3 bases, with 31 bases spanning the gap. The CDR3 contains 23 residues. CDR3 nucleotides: TGTGCCAGCAGCTTAAAGGTGGTTTGGAGCGCAACCTCAAAAGTGGGTGGGGCCAACGTCCTGACTTTC. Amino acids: CASSLKVVWSATSKVGGANVLTF.

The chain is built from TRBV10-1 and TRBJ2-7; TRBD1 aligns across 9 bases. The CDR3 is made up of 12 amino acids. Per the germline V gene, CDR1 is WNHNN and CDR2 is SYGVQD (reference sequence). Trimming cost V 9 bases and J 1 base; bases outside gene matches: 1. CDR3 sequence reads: CASGQGSYEQYF. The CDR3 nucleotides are TGCGCCAGTGGACAGGGGTCCTACGAGCAGTACTTC.

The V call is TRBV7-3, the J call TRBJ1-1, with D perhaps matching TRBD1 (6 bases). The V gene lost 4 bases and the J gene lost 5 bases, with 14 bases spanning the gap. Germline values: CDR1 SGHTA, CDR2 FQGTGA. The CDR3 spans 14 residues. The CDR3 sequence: CASSSQGPVTEAFF. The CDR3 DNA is TGTGCCAGCAGCTCCCAGGGGCCGGTGACTGAAGCTTTCTTT.

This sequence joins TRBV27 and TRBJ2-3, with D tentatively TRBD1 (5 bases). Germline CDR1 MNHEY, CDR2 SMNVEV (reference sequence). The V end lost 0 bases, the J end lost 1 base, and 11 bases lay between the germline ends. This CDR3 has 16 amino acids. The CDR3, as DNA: TGTGCCAGCAGTTTATCGACAGACGCAGGCACAGATACGCAGTATTTT. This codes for CASSLSTDAGTDTQYF.

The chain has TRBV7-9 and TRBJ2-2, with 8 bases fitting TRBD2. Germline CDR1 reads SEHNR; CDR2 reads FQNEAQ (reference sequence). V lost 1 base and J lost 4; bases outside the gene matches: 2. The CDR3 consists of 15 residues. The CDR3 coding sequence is TGTGCCAGCAGCTTAGTACTAGCGGCCACCGGGGAGCTGTTTTTT. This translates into CASSLVLAATGELFF.

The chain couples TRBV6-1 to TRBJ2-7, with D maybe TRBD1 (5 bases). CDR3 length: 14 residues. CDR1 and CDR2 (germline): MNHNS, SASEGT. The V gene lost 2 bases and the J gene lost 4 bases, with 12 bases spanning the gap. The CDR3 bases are TGTGCCAGCAGTGAAACGTTCGACAGATACGAGCAGTACTTC. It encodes CASSETFDRYEQYF.

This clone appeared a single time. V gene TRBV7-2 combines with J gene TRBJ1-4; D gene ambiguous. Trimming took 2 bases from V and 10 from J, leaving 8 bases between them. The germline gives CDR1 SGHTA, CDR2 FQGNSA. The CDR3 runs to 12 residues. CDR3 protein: CASSLYAGKLFF. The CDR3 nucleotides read TGTGCCAGCAGCTTATACGCGGGAAAACTGTTTTTT.

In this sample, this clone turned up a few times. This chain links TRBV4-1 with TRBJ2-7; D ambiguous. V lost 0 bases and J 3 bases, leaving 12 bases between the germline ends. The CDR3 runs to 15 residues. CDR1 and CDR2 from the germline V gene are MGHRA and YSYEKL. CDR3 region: CASSQDRDFLYEQYF. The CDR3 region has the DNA TGCGCCAGCAGCCAAGATAGAGACTTCCTCTACGAGCAGTACTTC.

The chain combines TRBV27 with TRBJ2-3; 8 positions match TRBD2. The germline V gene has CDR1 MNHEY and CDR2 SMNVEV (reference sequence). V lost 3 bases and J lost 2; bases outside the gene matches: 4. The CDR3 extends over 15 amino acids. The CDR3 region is CASSLGLVATDTQYF. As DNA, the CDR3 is TGTGCCAGCAGTTTGGGACTAGTCGCCACAGATACGCAGTATTTT.

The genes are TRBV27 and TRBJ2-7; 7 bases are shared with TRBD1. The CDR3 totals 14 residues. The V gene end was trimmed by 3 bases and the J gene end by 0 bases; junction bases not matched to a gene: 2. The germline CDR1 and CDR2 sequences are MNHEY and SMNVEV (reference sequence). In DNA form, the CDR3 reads TGTGCCAGCAGTTTGACAGGGAGCTCCTACGAGCAGTACTTC. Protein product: CASSLTGSSYEQYF.

The CDR3 here is CASSIVGTGAYEQYF. CDR3 in DNA: TGTGCCAGTAGTATAGTAGGGACAGGGGCGTACGAGCAGTACTTC. This sequence joins TRBV19 and TRBJ2-7; 10 nucleotides line up with TRBD1. CDR1 is LNHDA and CDR2 is SQIVND in the germline V gene (reference sequence). Unmatched junction bases numbered 4, after V lost 1 base and J lost 4 bases. CDR3 length equals 15 residues.

CDR3 amino acids: CASSQEGGLREQYF. CDR3 nucleotide sequence: TGCGCCAGCAGCCAAGAGGGGGGTTTGCGCGAGCAGTACTTC. V and J are TRBV4-1 and TRBJ2-7; D may be TRBD2 (6 bases). V shed 0 bases and J shed 6 bases, with 12 bases lying between them. The length of the CDR3 is 14 residues. From germline, CDR1 is MGHRA and CDR2 YSYEKL.

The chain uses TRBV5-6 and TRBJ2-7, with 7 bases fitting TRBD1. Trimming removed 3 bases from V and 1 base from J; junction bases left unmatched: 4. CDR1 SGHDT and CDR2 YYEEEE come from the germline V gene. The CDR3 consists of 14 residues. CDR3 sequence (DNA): TGTGCCAGCAGCTACGGGGACAGATCCTACGAGCAGTACTTC. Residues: CASSYGDRSYEQYF.

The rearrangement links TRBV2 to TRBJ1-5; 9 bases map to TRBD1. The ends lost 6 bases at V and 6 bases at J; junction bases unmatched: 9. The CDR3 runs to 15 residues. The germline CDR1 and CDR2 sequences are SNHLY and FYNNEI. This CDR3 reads CASSGKDRGSQPQHF. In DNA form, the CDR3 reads TGTGCCAGCAGCGGGAAGGACAGGGGCTCTCAGCCCCAGCATTTT.

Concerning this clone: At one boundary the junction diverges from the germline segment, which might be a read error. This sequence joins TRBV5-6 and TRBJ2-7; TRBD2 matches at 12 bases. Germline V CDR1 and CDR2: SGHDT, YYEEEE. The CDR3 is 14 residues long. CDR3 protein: CASSLWTSGEPVDF. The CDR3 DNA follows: TGTGCCAGCAGCCTCTGGACTAGCGGGGAGCCCGTCGACTTC.

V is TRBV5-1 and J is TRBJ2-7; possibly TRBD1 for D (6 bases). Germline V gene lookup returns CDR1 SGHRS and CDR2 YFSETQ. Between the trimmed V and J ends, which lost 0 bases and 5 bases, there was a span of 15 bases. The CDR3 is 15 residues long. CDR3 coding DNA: TGCGCCAGCAGCTTGGGACTCCGGGACATCCACGAGCAGTACTTC. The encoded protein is CASSLGLRDIHEQYF. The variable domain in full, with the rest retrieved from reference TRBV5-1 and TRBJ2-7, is KAGVTQTPRYLIKTRGQQVTLSCSPISGHRSVSWYQQTPGQGLQFLFEYFSETQRNKGNFPGRFSGRQFSNSRSEMNVSTLELGDSALYLCASSLGLRDIHEQYFGPGTRLTVT.